The present T cell receptor (beta chain) was sequenced within a study of blood T cells in healthy people across ages. V shed 4 bases and J shed 0 bases, with 10 bases lying between them. The CDR3 runs 14 residues. Per the germline V gene, CDR1 is MGHRA and CDR2 is YSYEKL. There are many counts of this clonotype. The antigen remains unidentified. Regarding the study as a whole: There were more naive CD4+ cells and higher diversity in long-lived donors than in aged donors.

A J-beta primer mix and a sample-barcoded 5' primer were used in a second PCR of about 7 to 12 cycles. Carrying 12 random nucleotides, a template-switch adaptor labeled each individual cDNA molecule. Every individual sample yielded 2.5 million or more paired-end reads (each containing CDR3). TCRdb passed the 5' RACE reads through MiXCR, listing each CDR3 protein once. Among approximately 940,000 distinct CDR3 sequences, roughly 52% were seen once, and the ten largest hold around 15%. This clonotype was obtained from a man aged 25-45 years in good health. V usage is TRBV4-1 and J usage is TRBJ2-7; D might be TRBD1 or TRBD2, each matching 5 bases. The specimen sequenced was blood. CDR3 amino acids: CASSPGTNSYEQYF. CDR3 nucleotide sequence: TGCGCCAGCAGCCCCGGGACCAACTCCTACGAGCAGTACTTC.